This paragraph reports one T cell receptor (beta chain). Germline is not matched at one junction end, which may reflect a read error. This entry is derived from a study of OX40 agonist ivuxolimab in advanced cancers. Baseline was the first blood sampling point, followed by cycle 4 day 1 and cycle 7 day 1. The CDR3 spans 15 residues. Germline V gene data show CDR1 as MNHEY and CDR2 as SVGAGI. Sequencing was performed with immunoSEQ multiplex PCR; in TCRdb, only in-frame clones are kept and a portion is missing. The sample has about 80,000 clones, approximately 93% seen once. The rearrangement links TRBV6-5 to TRBJ2-7, with D maybe TRBD2 (6 bases). The source is an adult with an advanced solid tumor such as melanoma, head and neck, liver or kidney cancer. The sequences come from CD4+ or CD8+ T cells sorted from blood, collected in a trial of the OX40 agonist ivuxolimab. This CDR3 reads CASNYERASAYEQYF. For the CDR3, the DNA is TGTGCCAGCAATTACGAGCGGGCATCTGCCTACGAGCAGTACTTC.